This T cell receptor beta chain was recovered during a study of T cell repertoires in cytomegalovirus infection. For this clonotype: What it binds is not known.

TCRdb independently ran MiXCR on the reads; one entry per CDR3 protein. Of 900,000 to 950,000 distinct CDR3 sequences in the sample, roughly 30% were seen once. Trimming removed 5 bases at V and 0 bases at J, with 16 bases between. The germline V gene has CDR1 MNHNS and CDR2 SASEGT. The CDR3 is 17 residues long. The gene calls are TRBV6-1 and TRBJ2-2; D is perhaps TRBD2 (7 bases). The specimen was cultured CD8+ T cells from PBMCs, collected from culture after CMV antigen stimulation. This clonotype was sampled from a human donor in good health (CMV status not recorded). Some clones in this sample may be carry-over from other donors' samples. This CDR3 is CASSPMAGAPNTGELFF. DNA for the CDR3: TGTGCCAGCAGTCCCATGGCGGGGGCCCCGAACACCGGGGAGCTGTTTTTT.